Detailed here is one T cell receptor (beta chain). Its antigen is not identified. This entry belongs to a study of monozygotic twins with inflammatory bowel disease. Broader study findings: The sharing of clonotypes with others was lower in IBD patients than in healthy twins, especially with disease activity.

Reprocessing the 5' RACE reads, TCRdb reports a single entry for every CDR3 protein and omits DNA. Here the sample table reports some 300,000 distinct CDR3 sequences. Germline values: CDR1 SGDLS, CDR2 YYNGEE. The CDR3 is made up of 20 amino acids. The sequencing sample was made of blood. The clonotype originates from a human donor with ulcerative colitis or Crohn's disease, or a healthy co-twin of an affected twin (not recorded which). The J gene is TRBJ2-4, the V gene TRBV9; TCRdb proposes TRBD1, but this gene call is untestable without DNA. CDR3 protein: CASSSPAPGQGPMDKNIQYF.